A single sample is the source of the 4 T cell receptor beta chains below, sequenced in a study of T cells expressing NK-cell markers. Following a re-call of the 5' RACE reads, TCRdb has one entry per CDR3 protein and lacks DNA. The sample has 350,000 to 450,000 distinct CDR3 sequences; the top ten hold around 5%. Material: blood T cells: a sorted CD56 or NKG2C T cell subset, CD4+ or CD8+ T cells, or bulk PBMC T cells (not recorded which). The origin of the receptors is a man aged 18-75 years in good health.

The chain joins TRBV6-5 to TRBJ2-1; the TRBD1 assignment by TCRdb is unverifiable without DNA. The CDR3 contains 16 residues. Germline CDR1 MNHEY, CDR2 SVGAGI. CDR3: CASSSIGNPKDNEQFF.

The V call is TRBV20-1, the J call TRBJ2-1; TCRdb names TRBD2, which stays unverified in the absence of DNA. From germline, CDR1 is DFQATT and CDR2 SNEGSKA (reference sequence). The CDR3 contains 16 residues. CDR3 protein: CSAPPLAGALRNEQFF.

This sequence joins TRBV20-1 and TRBJ1-1; TCRdb reports TRBD1, a call that lacks DNA to check it against. CDR1 and CDR2 (germline): DFQATT, SNEGSKA (reference sequence). The CDR3 sequence is 14 residues long. CDR3 amino acids: CSARDTGTGAEAFF.

The chain joins TRBV24-1 to TRBJ2-5; with no DNA, the TCRdb D assignment of TRBD2 cannot be verified. The CDR3 covers 16 residues. Germline CDR1 KGHDR, CDR2 SFDVKD. CDR3 in amino acids: CATSDPSGSGGNGQYF.